Listed below are T cell receptor beta chains from one sample, sequenced in a study of blood T cell repertoires in COVID-19. This table comes from immunoSEQ multiplex PCR, and its TCRdb copy is limited to in-frame clones, with some not included. The sample carries roughly 300,000 clones, 85% to 90% recorded once. Sequenced: peripheral blood. These receptors came from a woman between 35 and 50 years old who had recovered from COVID-19. The CDR3 runs from the conserved cysteine through the conserved F or W. The order of the fields is D gene, V gene, J gene, clone size, CDR3 DNA, CDR3 protein. A D gene is named only where the DNA matches it firmly. Clone size is stated in some rows and not others, as once, few, many or a class when expanded.

-	TRBV7-9	TRBJ1-4	-	TGTGCCAGCAGCCTCCTCCGCTTGACAGACCTAGCAACTAATGAAAAACTGTTTTTT	CASSLLRLTDLATNEKLFF
-	TRBV2	TRBJ1-1	-	TGTGCCAGCAGTGAAGCGCTTCGAGGGAACACTGAAGCTTTCTTT	CASSEALRGNTEAFF
TRBD1	TRBV5-4	TRBJ2-5	-	TGTGCCAGCACCAAGACAGGGCTTGAGGAAGAGACCCAGTACTTC	CASTKTGLEEETQYF
-	TRBV18	TRBJ2-1	-	TGTGCCAGCTCACACAGGGTAGGCACCTACAATGAGCAGTTCTTC	CASSHRVGTYNEQFF
-	TRBV18	TRBJ2-5	-	TGTGCCAGCTCACCTCTCCAAGAGACCCAGTACTTC	CASSPLQETQYF
-	TRBV29-1	TRBJ1-2	-	TGCAGCGCCACACTAGTTGATAACTATGGCTACACCTTC	CSATLVDNYGYTF
-	TRBV2	TRBJ1-2	-	TGTGCCAGCAGTGAAGTGGTATGGGACAAAATTGGGGGCTACACCTTC	CASSEVVWDKIGGYTF
-	TRBV5-1	TRBJ1-2	few	TGCGCCAGCAGCTTGACAGGGAGTAACTATGGCTACACCTTC	CASSLTGSNYGYTF
-	TRBV6-6	TRBJ2-3	-	TGTGCCAGCAGTTACTCGGGCAGGACAGATACGCAGTATTTT	CASSYSGRTDTQYF
-	TRBV29-1	TRBJ1-2	-	TGCAGCGCCCCAGAAGGGGGGGGCGGCTACGGCTATGGCTACACCTTC	CSAPEGGGGYGYGYTF
-	TRBV4-1	TRBJ2-2	-	TGCGCCAGCAGCCAAGGTCTTCTCCGGCGGTTCGCGAACACCGGGGAGCTGTTTTTT	CASSQGLLRRFANTGELFF
TRBD1	TRBV3-1/TRBV3-2	TRBJ1-2	-	TGTGCCAGCAGCCAGGGACAGGTCTATGGCTACACCTTC	CASSQGQVYGYTF
-	TRBV7-2	TRBJ2-7	-	TGTGCCAGCAGCGGGCAGGGTAGCTCCTACGAGCAGTACTTC	CASSGQGSSYEQYF
TRBD1	TRBV10-3	TRBJ2-6	-	TGTGCCATCAGGACAGGGGAGGTGGTCTCTGGGGCCAACGTCCTGACTTTC	CAIRTGEVVSGANVLTF
-	TRBV5-1	TRBJ2-7	-	TGCGCCAGCAGCGGCGGGACAGCGACCCCGCAGTACTTC	CASSGGTATPQYF
-	TRBV18	TRBJ2-2	few	TGTGCCAGCTCAGTACTGGACACCGGGGAGCTGTTTTTT	CASSVLDTGELFF
-	TRBV14	TRBJ2-7	few	TGTGCCAGCAGCCGGATAGGGGCGGACGAGCAGTACTTC	CASSRIGADEQYF
TRBD2	TRBV27	TRBJ2-3	-	TGTGCCAGCAGTCTTATAGCGGGGGCCGATACGCAGTATTTT	CASSLIAGADTQYF
TRBD2	TRBV6-5	TRBJ2-1	few	TGTGCCAGCAGTTACGCTACTAGCGGGGGGACTCTTGAGCAGTTCTTC	CASSYATSGGTLEQFF
-	TRBV6-5	TRBJ1-2	-	TGTGCCAGCAGACTCGGCGGGGAAGAAGGCTACACCTTC	CASRLGGEEGYTF
-	TRBV4-3	TRBJ1-2	-	TGCGCCAGCAGCCAGGCCCCGGGGGGCGTTCATGGCTACACCTTC	CASSQAPGGVHGYTF
TRBD2	TRBV2	TRBJ2-7	-	TGTGCCAGCAGCCCCCAGCGGCTAGCGGGGGCGTACGAGCAGTACTTC	CASSPQRLAGAYEQYF
-	TRBV18	TRBJ2-5	-	TGTGCCAGCTCACCCACTAAAGAGACCCAGTACTTC	CASSPTKETQYF
TRBD1	TRBV5-1	TRBJ1-2	-	TGCGCCAGCGGACCTCAGGGGACAGGTGCCTATGGCTACACCTTC	CASGPQGTGAYGYTF
-	TRBV2	TRBJ2-7	-	TGTGCCAGCAGTGAAGGAGACAAGTTAAACTACGAGCAGTACTTC	CASSEGDKLNYEQYF
-	TRBV30	TRBJ1-5	-	TGTGCCTGGAGCCGAATAGGCGGTCAGCCCCAGCATTTT	CAWSRIGGQPQHF
-	TRBV27	TRBJ2-7	-	TGTGCCACCACCACTTTCCCGGGGATTTCCTACGAGCAGTACTTC	CATTTFPGISYEQYF
-	TRBV5-5	TRBJ1-6	-	TGTGCCAGCACCCCGGAAGGGGCTGAAAATTCACCCCTCCACTTT	CASTPEGAENSPLHF
TRBD1	TRBV20-1	TRBJ1-2	-	TGCAGTGCTAGTGGAGGGGGCAGGAACTATGGCTACACCTTC	CSASGGGRNYGYTF
TRBD1	TRBV11-2	TRBJ1-2	-	TGTGCCAGCAGCTTAGAATCTGTGCAGGGGGCGCGTGGCTACACCTTC	CASSLESVQGARGYTF
TRBD2	TRBV5-1	TRBJ2-1	-	TGCGCCAGCAGCCCCCTTGGGAGGGGCCCCGGGGATGAGCAGTTCTTC	CASSPLGRGPGDEQFF
TRBD2	TRBV20-1	TRBJ2-5	-	TGCAGTGCTAGTAGTAGCGGGGGGAATCAAGAGACCCAGTACTTC	CSASSSGGNQETQYF
TRBD1	TRBV29-1	TRBJ1-4	-	TGCAGCGTGGAAACCGGGACAGGGGGTGAAAAACTGTTTTTT	CSVETGTGGEKLFF
-	TRBV11-2	TRBJ1-1	-	TGTGCCAGCAGCCCCCCGGTGCTCACTGAAGCTTTCTTT	CASSPPVLTEAFF
-	TRBV5-6	TRBJ2-5	-	TGTGCCAGCAGCTTGGGCTCGGAAGAGACCCAGTACTTC	CASSLGSEETQYF
TRBD1	TRBV19	TRBJ1-1	-	TGTGCCAGTAGTCCGGGACAGGGATATCCCCGCCGCACTGAAGCTTTCTTT	CASSPGQGYPRRTEAFF